This T cell receptor beta chain was retrieved from a study of control samples from healthy donors and cancer patients (dated by TCRdb to 2018 to 2020). A remark on this clone: Its antigen is still unknown. The record has no base qualities; no much larger clone is one base away.

The library was prepared using the immunoSEQ multiplex PCR assay. The table was pulled from immuneACCESS by TCRdb, which kept in-frame rearrangements only. Such tables lose some clones; where checked, under half of the loss comes from unresolved V genes, and the rest has no known cause. The sample table contains around 100,000 clones; only one count was recorded for around 88% of them. The ten largest account for about 19% of the sample. Sequencing input: PBMCs. The sequence was obtained from a man between 60 and 75 years old with lung cancer.

This receptor carries the CDR3 CASNRPGPEKLFF. The sequence in DNA is TGTGCCAGCAACAGACCGGGACCTGAAAAACTGTTTTTT. Rearrangement joined TRBV25-1 to TRBJ1-4; 5 matching bases give a weak D call of TRBD1. The germline V gene specifies MGHDK as CDR1 and SYGVNS as CDR2. The trim is 7 bases for V and 7 bases for J, with a gap of 13 bases between the germline ends. The CDR3, cysteine through phenylalanine, is 13 amino acids long. The DNA shown is the 39-base CDR3, in frame from base 1.